In this sample, the clone carrying this T cell receptor beta chain turned up a few times. These data come from a study of T cells in Graves' hyperthyroidism and ophthalmopathy. The authors deemed Graves' hyperthyroidism stable absent ophthalmopathy progression within 18 months. Exclusion of a patient resulted from uncontrolled infection, other autoimmune disease, pregnancy or lactation. Each diagnosis was grounded in clinical symptoms, serum thyroxine and TRAb, thyroid ultrasound, and orbital computed tomography. The TCR beta CDR3 regions underwent amplification using RNA transcripts as the source. HTBI primers were employed in a first-round RT-PCR of the TCR CDR3. TCRdb used MiXCR to reprocess the multiplex PCR reads, holding one entry per CDR3 protein. The table lists about 540,000 distinct CDR3 sequences, about half of them singletons. V was trimmed by 4 bases and J by 0 bases, leaving 16 bases between them. Germline CDR1 is DFQATT and CDR2 is SNEGSKA (reference sequence). The CDR3 is 15 residues long.

The receptor was derived from a young woman with Graves' hyperthyroidism. V gene TRBV20-1 combines with J gene TRBJ2-7; no reliable D call. What was sequenced was peripheral blood or thyroid tissue (not recorded which). CDR3 residues: CSAKTTDYSSYEQYF. CDR3 nucleotide sequence: TGCAGTGCTAAAACGACGGATTACAGCTCCTACGAGCAGTACTTC.